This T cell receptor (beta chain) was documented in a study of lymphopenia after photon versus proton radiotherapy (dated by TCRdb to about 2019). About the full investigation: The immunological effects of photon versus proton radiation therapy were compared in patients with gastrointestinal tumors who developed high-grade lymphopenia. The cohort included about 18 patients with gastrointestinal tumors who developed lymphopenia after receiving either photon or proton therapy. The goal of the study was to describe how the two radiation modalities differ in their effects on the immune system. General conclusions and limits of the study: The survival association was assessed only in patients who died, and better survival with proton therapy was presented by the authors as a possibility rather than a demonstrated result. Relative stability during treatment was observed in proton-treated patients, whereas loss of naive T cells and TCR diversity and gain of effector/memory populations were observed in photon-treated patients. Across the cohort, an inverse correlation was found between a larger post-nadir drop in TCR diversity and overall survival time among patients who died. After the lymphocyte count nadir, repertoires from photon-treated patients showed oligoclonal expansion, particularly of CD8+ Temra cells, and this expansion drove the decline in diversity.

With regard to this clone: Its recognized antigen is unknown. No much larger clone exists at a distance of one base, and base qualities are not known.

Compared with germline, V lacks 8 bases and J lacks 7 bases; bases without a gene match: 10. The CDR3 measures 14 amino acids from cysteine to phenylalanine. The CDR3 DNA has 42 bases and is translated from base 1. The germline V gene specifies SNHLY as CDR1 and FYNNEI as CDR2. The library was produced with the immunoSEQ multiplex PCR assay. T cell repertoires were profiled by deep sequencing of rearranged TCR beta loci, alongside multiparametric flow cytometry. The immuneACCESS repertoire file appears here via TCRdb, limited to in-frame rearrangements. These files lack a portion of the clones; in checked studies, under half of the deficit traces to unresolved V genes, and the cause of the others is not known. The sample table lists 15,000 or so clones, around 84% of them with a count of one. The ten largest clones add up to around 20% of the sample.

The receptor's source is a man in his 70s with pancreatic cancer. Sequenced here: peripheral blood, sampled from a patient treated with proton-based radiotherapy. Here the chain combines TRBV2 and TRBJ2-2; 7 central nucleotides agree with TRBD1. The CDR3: CASRPTGVGGELFF. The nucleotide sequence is TGTGCCAGCCGCCCTACAGGGGTTGGCGGGGAGCTGTTTTTT.